Below, one T cell receptor beta chain is given with its context. Its antigen is unidentified. Germline CDR1 SNHLY, CDR2 FYNNEI. The CDR3 spans 16 residues. V lost 6 bases, J lost 4 bases, and 8 bases stayed unmatched. This entry is derived from a study of cytomegalovirus exposure and HLA in healthy donors. Whole-study results and caveats: Per a prior analysis, the majority of TCR beta V segments were productive roughly 90% or roughly 30% of the time. For most TCR sequences rarity was the rule, although some public TCRs occurred in many donors. A later analysis found most CMV-associated TCR beta chains apparently HLA-restricted.

This PCR relied on a set of 60 Vbeta primers and 13 Jbeta primers. Sequencing used immunoSEQ multiplex PCR; TCRdb keeps in-frame clones, though not all of them. Among roughly 150,000 clones, 77% were seen once, and the ten largest hold 3.9%. This clonotype originated in a male donor in good health and CMV-seronegative. The sample taken for sequencing was PBMCs. The gene calls are TRBV2 and TRBJ2-3, with 12 bases aligning to TRBD2. The CDR3 region is CASSLTSGGRADTQYF. The CDR3 DNA sequence: TGTGCCAGCAGCTTGACTAGCGGGGGAAGGGCAGATACGCAGTATTTT.